This T cell receptor (beta chain) was profiled in a study of CXCR3-negative and CXCR3-positive naive CD8 T cells. The study's findings and limits: For CXCR3-positive naive cells, TRB CDR3s were more hydrophobic than those of CXCR3-negative naive cells. Similarly elevated diversity marked both naive subsets, with memory CD8+ cells showing far lower diversity. Comparison of naive subsets found surface CD5 to be comparable, and TCR strength was inferred on the basis of TRB CDR3 properties.

The method, 5' RACE with UMI labels, was used to prepare the TRB cDNA libraries. TCRdb re-called the 5' RACE reads and catalogs CDR3 proteins one per entry, DNA excluded. The sample shows about 89,000 distinct CDR3 sequences, and over 0.4% sits with its ten largest clones. The CDR3 is 15 amino acids. Germline V gene data show CDR1 as DFQATT and CDR2 as SNEGSKA (reference sequence). Notes on this clonotype: The target antigen is unknown.

V gene TRBV20-1 combines with J gene TRBJ2-7. This TCR came from a human donor in good health. Some clones in this sample may be carry-over from other donors' samples. Sequencing was carried out using naive CXCR3+ CD8+ T cells from blood. Subset of the sample: CD45RO-CCR7+CD27+CD95- naive CD8+ T cells expressing CXCR3 (TNR3+). The CDR3 loop reads CSALLRSVPIYEQYF.